This T cell receptor beta chain was found in a study of CD8 T cells in ankylosing spondylitis. Study outcomes and limitations: Significant enrichment of disease-linked clones was reportedly seen in matched ankylosing spondylitis synovial fluid. The study identified a TCR beta motif of under ten highly homologous variants that appeared characteristic of ankylosing spondylitis blood. With a CD8+ phenotype, disease-linked clones were relatively rare in peripheral blood. Previous work reported some of these motif variants in the synovial fluid and blood of reactive arthritis.

The TCR beta libraries were generated through quantitative 5'-RACE incorporating molecular barcodes. TCRdb redid the calling of the 5' RACE reads with MiXCR, one entry per CDR3 protein. Of some 200,000 distinct CDR3 sequences listed, about 7.3% are singletons. Concerning this clonotype itself: Its antigen remains unknown. A much larger clone is a single base away; this may be a read error.

The CDR3 is 11 residues long. V lost 9 bases, J lost 7 bases, and 12 bases lay in between. Germline V gene sequence: CDR1 SNHLY, CDR2 FYNNEI. The sequenced sample consisted of blood, either unsorted or a sorted T cell fraction (not recorded which). This clonotype was sampled from a male donor with ankylosing spondylitis. This rearrangement joins TRBV2 to TRBJ1-1; the D gene is possibly TRBD1 (6 bases). CDR3 amino acids: CASTGTSEAFF. DNA of the CDR3: TGTGCCAGTACAGGGACCAGTGAAGCTTTCTTT.